These 27 T cell receptor beta chains were sequenced from one sample in a study of blood T cell repertoires in COVID-19 (TCRdb year 2020). Libraries were prepared through the immunoSEQ multiplex PCR assay. Drawn from immuneACCESS, this table holds only the in-frame rearrangements with V and J called that TCRdb kept. Clones are partly lost; checked studies trace under half to an unresolved V gene and leave the rest unexplained. This sample holds around 140,000 clones; 70% to 80% were observed only once. Around 16% of the sample is held by the ten biggest clonotypes. The sequenced sample was peripheral blood. These receptors all stem from a man in his fifties or sixties with acute or convalescent COVID-19.

This chain uses TRBV4-1 with TRBJ1-2; 8 bases map to TRBD1. This CDR3 spans 15 amino acids. V lost 0 bases to trimming and J lost 8 bases; unmatched junction nucleotides: 8. Germline assignment: CDR1 MGHRA and CDR2 YSYEKL. The CDR3 nucleotides are TGCGCCAGCAGCCAAGAAGCCCAGGGGGCGCGAGGCTACACCTTC. It specifies CASSQEAQGARGYTF.

In this sample, this clone turned up a few times. The chain recombines TRBV4-1 with TRBJ1-2, with D maybe TRBD1 (6 bases). Between the trimmed V and J ends, which lost 0 bases and 2 bases, there was a span of 25 bases. Germline V CDR1 and CDR2: MGHRA, YSYEKL. The CDR3 runs 20 residues. The CDR3 region is CASSQEGWGGSSTQNYGYTF. DNA for the CDR3: TGCGCCAGCAGCCAAGAAGGATGGGGGGGCTCTTCAACACAAAACTATGGCTACACCTTC.

Written as DNA, the CDR3 is TGCGCCAGCAGCAAGCGGGGGGAAGCCTACGAGCAGTACTTC. Translating it yields CASSKRGEAYEQYF. The V and J genes are TRBV5-1 and TRBJ2-7, with 9 bases aligning to TRBD2. The CDR3 consists of 14 residues. V lost 4 bases to trimming and J lost 2 bases; unmatched junction nucleotides: 4. CDR1 SGHRS and CDR2 YFSETQ come from the germline V gene.

The V call is TRBV7-8, the J call TRBJ1-2; the match to TRBD1 covers 8 bases. The V gene end was trimmed by 1 base and the J gene end by 4 bases; junction bases not matched to a gene: 5. CDR1 and CDR2 (germline): SGHVS, FQNEAQ. CDR3 length: 15 residues. The CDR3 bases are TGTGCCAGCAGCTTAGAAAGACAGGGGCCCTATGGCTACACCTTC. Translated, it gives CASSLERQGPYGYTF.

CDR3 region: CASSLDGIQIVYEQYV. The CDR3 nucleotides read TGTGCCAGCAGCTTAGACGGGATACAGATCGTCTACGAGCAGTACGTC. The rearrangement joins TRBV7-2 to TRBJ2-7; possibly TRBD2 for D (5 bases). Looked up from germline, CDR1 is SGHTA and CDR2 is FQGNSA. The CDR3 has 16 residues. Trimming cost V 1 base and J 3 bases, with 16 bases left between them.

The chain has TRBV7-6 and TRBJ2-2; 11 bases are a match to TRBD1. Germline CDR1 reads SGHVS; CDR2 reads FNYEAQ. Losses at the gene ends were 5 bases for V and 0 bases for J; bases not matched to a gene: 8. The length of the CDR3 is 18 residues. CDR3 in amino acids: CASSRYGTGGSNTGELFF. The DNA of the CDR3 is TGTGCCAGCAGCCGATACGGGACAGGGGGTTCGAACACCGGGGAGCTGTTTTTT.

CDR3 bases: TGTGCCAGCAGTGGGAGACTAGCGGAACTCAATGAGCAGTTCTTC. Protein product: CASSGRLAELNEQFF. This chain connects TRBV2 to TRBJ2-1; 9 bases line up with TRBD2. Germline V gene lookup returns CDR1 SNHLY and CDR2 FYNNEI. Trimming removed 4 bases from V and 6 bases from J; junction bases left unmatched: 7. This CDR3 has 15 residues.

Only one count was recorded for this clone. The rearrangement joins TRBV14 to TRBJ2-5; TRBD2 is a possible D gene (5 bases). The CDR3 consists of 16 residues. V shed 4 bases and J shed 2 bases, with 17 bases lying between them. Germline-derived CDR1 and CDR2 are SGHDN and FVKESK. The DNA for the CDR3 is TGTGCCAGCAGCCCCCCGACCACCCGGGGACAAGAGACCCAGTACTTC. This sequence encodes CASSPPTTRGQETQYF. Together with reference TRBV14 and TRBJ2-5, the CDR3 gives the full variable domain: EAGVTQFPSHSVIEKGQTVTLRCDPISGHDNLYWYRRVMGKEIKFLLHFVKESKQDESGMPNNRFLAERTGGTYSTLKVQPAELEDSGVYFCASSPPTTRGQETQYFGPGTRLLVL.

The chain employs TRBV6-4 and TRBJ2-1, with D unclear. This CDR3 is built from 15 residues. Looked up from germline, CDR1 is MRHNA and CDR2 is SNTAGT. V shed 2 bases and J shed 0 bases, with 8 bases lying between them. DNA of the CDR3: TGTGCCAGCAGTGACACCGATAGCTCCTACAATGAGCAGTTCTTC. It yields the protein CASSDTDSSYNEQFF.

The gene calls are TRBV3-1 (or the pseudogene TRBV3-2) and TRBJ1-1; D uncertain. Germline CDR1 is LGHDT and CDR2 is YNNKEL (reference sequence). Trimming shortened V by 8 bases and J by 5 bases, and 9 bases separated the two germline ends. The CDR3 totals 11 residues. CDR3 DNA sequence: TGTGCCAGCTCTGACGGGACTGAAGCTTTCTTT. It translates to CASSDGTEAFF.

The rearrangement joins TRBV6-1 to TRBJ1-5; the D is unclear. The V gene's germline CDR1 is MNHNS and CDR2 SASEGT. This CDR3 is 14 amino acids long. V was pared by 3 bases and J by 3 bases, with 9 bases between. The CDR3 DNA is TGTGCCAGCAGTGACAGGCAGTTCAATCAGCCCCAGCATTTT. This translates into CASSDRQFNQPQHF.

V and J are TRBV27 and TRBJ2-7; TRBD2 is a possible D gene (5 bases). The CDR3 has 13 amino acids. The germline V gene encodes CDR1 MNHEY and CDR2 SMNVEV (reference sequence). With 6 bases removed from V and 4 bases from J, the gap between germline ends came to 13 bases. The CDR3 nucleotides are TGTGCCAGCAGCCTTGGACTTCTATACGAGCAGTACTTC. Protein: CASSLGLLYEQYF.

The chain uses TRBV6-6 and TRBJ2-7, with 7 bases aligning to TRBD1. CDR1 is MNHNY, CDR2 SVGAGI, per germline (reference sequence). The ends lost 2 bases at V and 0 bases at J; junction bases unmatched: 1. The CDR3 contains 14 residues. Written as DNA, the CDR3 is TGTGCCAGCAGTTACCGGGACAGCTCCTACGAGCAGTACGTC. It codes for CASSYRDSSYEQYV.

V gene TRBV29-1 combines with J gene TRBJ2-1, with 10 bases matching TRBD1. Germline trimming cut 6 bases from V and 4 bases from J; bases unmatched to any gene: 6. This CDR3 is built from 14 residues. Germline V gene data show CDR1 as SQVTM and CDR2 as ANQGSEA. The CDR3 DNA is TGCAGCGTAACGGACAGGGGGGCGTACAATGAGCAGTTCTTC. It translates to CSVTDRGAYNEQFF.

This chain joins TRBV9 and TRBJ1-5; D not certain. Germline V gene lookup returns CDR1 SGDLS and CDR2 YYNGEE. CDR3 length: 19 amino acids. V dropped 6 bases and J dropped 0 bases, with 25 bases sitting between them. CDR3: CASTYPKLSLLTSNQPQHF. CDR3 coding DNA: TGTGCCAGCACCTACCCCAAACTGTCGCTTTTAACTAGCAATCAGCCCCAGCATTTT.

The chain carries TRBV5-1 and TRBJ2-3; the match to TRBD2 covers 12 bases. V dropped 3 bases and J dropped 4; count of bases not matched to a gene: 9. The CDR3 is 17 residues long. Germline V gene sequence: CDR1 SGHRS, CDR2 YFSETQ. CDR3 in amino acids: CASSSPGLAGLADTQYF. The CDR3 nucleotides are TGCGCCAGCAGCTCTCCAGGACTAGCGGGGCTGGCAGATACGCAGTATTTT.

The chain employs TRBV5-4 and TRBJ2-2; 13 bases are shared with TRBD2. After removal of 2 bases from V and 8 bases from J, the junction contained 6 bases not matched to a gene. Germline loops: CDR1 SGHNT, CDR2 YYREEE (reference sequence). The length of the CDR3 is 16 residues. The DNA for the CDR3 is TGTGCCAGCAGCTTCAGACTAGCGGGGGGCATTGGGGAGCTGTTTTTT. The encoded protein is CASSFRLAGGIGELFF.

This chain links TRBV19 with TRBJ2-1; 9 bases match TRBD2. Germline CDR1 is LNHDA and CDR2 is SQIVND (reference sequence). The CDR3 sequence is 16 residues long. The V segment lost 5 bases and the J segment 9 bases; nucleotides outside the gene matches: 14. The CDR3 nucleotides read TGTGCCAGTAGTCAGGGCGGGGGGGCCGGTGAGTCTGAGCAGTTCTTC. Translation gives CASSQGGGAGESEQFF.

V gene TRBV5-1 combines with J gene TRBJ1-6; no reliable D call. CDR1 and CDR2 (germline): SGHRS, YFSETQ. The CDR3 runs to 16 residues. V was shortened by 0 bases and J by 0 bases, with 7 bases between the two germline ends. Here the CDR3 DNA reads TGCGCCAGCAGCTTGGACGTCAGCTCCTATAATTCACCCCTCCACTTT. The encoded protein is CASSLDVSSYNSPLHF.

V gene TRBV7-2 combines with J gene TRBJ2-3; TRBD1 agrees at 7 bases. Trimming took 5 bases from V and 2 from J; bases not matched to a gene: 7. Germline CDR1 reads SGHTA; CDR2 reads FQGNSA. This CDR3 has 15 amino acids. This CDR3 is CASSGTGTATDTQYF. In DNA form, the CDR3 reads TGTGCCAGCAGCGGCACCGGGACAGCCACAGATACGCAGTATTTT.

The rearrangement joins TRBV2 to TRBJ1-5; 7 bases line up with TRBD1. The germline V gene encodes CDR1 SNHLY and CDR2 FYNNEI. The CDR3 sequence is 14 residues long. With V trimmed by 6 bases and J by 4 bases, 6 bases remained unmatched. The CDR3 DNA sequence: TGTGCCAGCAGAGGGGACAGTGAGAATCAGCCCCAGCATTTT. Translating gives CASRGDSENQPQHF.

This clone came up once. The genes are TRBV24-1 and TRBJ1-2; a weak D match, TRBD1 (5 bases). Trimming shortened V by 5 bases and J by 10 bases, and 13 bases separated the two germline ends. This CDR3 is built from 12 residues. Germline V lookup: CDR1 KGHDR, CDR2 SFDVKD. CDR3 nucleotide sequence: TGTGCCACCAGTGGAAGGCAGGGCGACTACACCTTC. It encodes CATSGRQGDYTF.

The V call is TRBV23-1, the J call TRBJ1-1, with D unresolved. TRBV23-1 is an ORF for which the function is uncertain. V shed 0 bases and J shed 1 base, with 6 bases lying between them. The length of the CDR3 is 14 residues. The CDR3 loop reads CASSQSNRNTEAFF. As DNA, the CDR3 is TGCGCCAGCAGTCAATCGAACAGGAACACTGAAGCTTTCTTT.

J is TRBJ2-3 and V is TRBV18, with 7 bases that match TRBD1. This CDR3 has 16 amino acids. The ends lost 2 bases at V and 3 bases at J; junction bases unmatched: 8. CDR1 and CDR2 (germline): KGHSH, LQKENI. CDR3 in DNA: TGTGCCAGCTCACCATACGAACAGGGGACGACAGATACGCAGTATTTT. This encodes CASSPYEQGTTDTQYF.

This chain links TRBV12-3 or TRBV12-4 with TRBJ1-5; D is uncertain. The CDR3 has 12 residues. V lost 3 bases and J 11 bases, leaving 11 bases between the germline ends. The CDR3 sequence is CASSFRRRSQHF. In DNA, the CDR3 is TGTGCCAGCAGTTTTCGGCGGCGGTCCCAGCATTTT.

This clone has more than one count but fewer than ten. This sequence joins TRBV6-5 and TRBJ2-7; possibly TRBD1 for D (5 bases). This CDR3 region has 14 residues. The V end lost 2 bases, the J end lost 3 bases, and 11 bases lay between the germline ends. Germline V gene lookup returns CDR1 MNHEY and CDR2 SVGAGI. The CDR3, as DNA: TGTGCCAGCAGTTACAACACAGGCCTCTACGAGCAGTACTTC. Translating it yields CASSYNTGLYEQYF.

The V gene is TRBV9, the J gene TRBJ2-5; D possibly corresponds to TRBD1 (7 bases). Germline V CDR1 and CDR2: SGDLS, YYNGEE. Between the trimmed V and J ends, which lost 4 bases and 5 bases, there was a span of 12 bases. The CDR3 runs 13 residues. CDR3: CASSQGGEETQYF. The CDR3 DNA reads TGTGCCAGCAGCCAGGGGGGCGAGGAGACCCAGTACTTC.